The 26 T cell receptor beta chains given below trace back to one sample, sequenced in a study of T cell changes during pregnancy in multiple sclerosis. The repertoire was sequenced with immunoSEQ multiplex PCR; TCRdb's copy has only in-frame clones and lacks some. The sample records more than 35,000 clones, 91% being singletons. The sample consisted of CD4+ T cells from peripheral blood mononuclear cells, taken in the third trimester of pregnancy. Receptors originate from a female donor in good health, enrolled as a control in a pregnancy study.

Written as DNA, the CDR3 is TGTGCCAGCAGATTTGGAGGTGGGTCCTACGAGCAGTACTTC. It codes for CASRFGGGSYEQYF. The rearrangement links TRBV7-2 to TRBJ2-7; D possibly corresponds to TRBD2 (5 bases). CDR3 size: 14 residues. The V gene's germline CDR1 is SGHTA and CDR2 FQGNSA. V was clipped by 6 bases and J by 1 base, with 13 bases between them.

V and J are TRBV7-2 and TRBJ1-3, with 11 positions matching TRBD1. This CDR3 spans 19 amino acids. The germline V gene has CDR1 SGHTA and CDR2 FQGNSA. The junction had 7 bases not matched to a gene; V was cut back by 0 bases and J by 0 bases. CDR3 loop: CASSLAPGTGGSSGNTIYF. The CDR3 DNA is TGTGCCAGCAGCTTAGCGCCAGGGACAGGGGGGTCCTCTGGAAACACCATATATTTT.

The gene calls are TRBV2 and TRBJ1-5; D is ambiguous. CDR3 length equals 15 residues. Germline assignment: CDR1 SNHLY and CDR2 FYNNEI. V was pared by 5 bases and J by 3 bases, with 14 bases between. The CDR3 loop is CASSKGITDNQPQHF. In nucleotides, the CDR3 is TGTGCCAGCAGTAAAGGGATAACAGACAATCAGCCCCAGCATTTT.

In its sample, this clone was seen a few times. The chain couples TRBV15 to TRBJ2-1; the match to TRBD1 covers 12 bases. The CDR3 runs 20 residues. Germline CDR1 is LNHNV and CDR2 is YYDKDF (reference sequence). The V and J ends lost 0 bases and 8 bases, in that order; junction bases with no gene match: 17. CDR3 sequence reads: CATSRDQITQGQGASDEQFF. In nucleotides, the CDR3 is TGTGCCACCAGCAGAGATCAAATTACCCAGGGACAGGGGGCGAGCGATGAGCAGTTCTTC.

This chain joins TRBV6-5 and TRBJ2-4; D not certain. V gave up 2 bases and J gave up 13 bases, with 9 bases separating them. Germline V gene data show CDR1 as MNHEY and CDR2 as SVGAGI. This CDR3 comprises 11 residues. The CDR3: CASSYGARQYF. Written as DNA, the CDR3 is TGTGCCAGCAGTTACGGTGCGCGGCAGTACTTC.

The CDR3 nucleotides are TGCGCCAGCAGCCAAGATGGCGGGTCCGGGGAGCTGTTTTTT. Translated: CASSQDGGSGELFF. The chain links TRBV4-1 to TRBJ2-2; D may be TRBD2 (5 bases). The CDR3 has 14 amino acids. Germline CDR1 reads MGHRA; CDR2 reads YSYEKL. The V end was cut by 0 bases, the J end by 6 bases, with 8 bases between.

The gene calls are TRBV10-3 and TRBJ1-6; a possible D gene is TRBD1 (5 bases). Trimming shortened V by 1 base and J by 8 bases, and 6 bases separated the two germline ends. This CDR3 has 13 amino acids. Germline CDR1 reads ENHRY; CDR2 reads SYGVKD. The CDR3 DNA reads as TGTGCCATCAGTGAGTTAGGGGATTCACCCCTCCACTTT. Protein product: CAISELGDSPLHF.

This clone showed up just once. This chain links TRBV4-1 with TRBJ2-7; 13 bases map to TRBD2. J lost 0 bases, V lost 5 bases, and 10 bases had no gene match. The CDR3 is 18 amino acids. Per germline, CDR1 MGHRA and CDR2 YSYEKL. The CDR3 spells CASSRLTSGGPSSYEQYF. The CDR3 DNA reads TGCGCCAGCAGCAGGTTGACTAGCGGGGGGCCTAGCTCCTACGAGCAGTACTTC.

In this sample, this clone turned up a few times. The CDR3 sequence is CAWTIRAGTEAFF. DNA of the CDR3: TGTGCCTGGACAATCAGGGCAGGAACTGAAGCTTTCTTT. The V call is TRBV30, the J call TRBJ1-1; perhaps TRBD1 as D (5 bases). Germline CDR1 is GTSNPN and CDR2 is SVGIG (reference sequence). V was shortened by 4 bases and J by 5 bases, with 14 bases between the two germline ends. The CDR3 totals 13 residues. The full variable domain, with the rest looked up from reference TRBV30 and TRBJ1-1, is SQTIHQWPATLVQPVGSPLSLECTVEGTSNPNLYWYRQAAGRGLQLLFYSVGIGQISSEVPQNLSASRPQDRQFILSSKKLLLSDSGFYLCAWTIRAGTEAFFGQGTRLTVV.

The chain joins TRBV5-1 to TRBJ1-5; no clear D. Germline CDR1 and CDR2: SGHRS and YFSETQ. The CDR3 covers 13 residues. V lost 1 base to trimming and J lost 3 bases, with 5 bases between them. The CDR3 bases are TGCGCCAGCAGCTTGACAGCCAATCAGCCCCAGCATTTT. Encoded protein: CASSLTANQPQHF.

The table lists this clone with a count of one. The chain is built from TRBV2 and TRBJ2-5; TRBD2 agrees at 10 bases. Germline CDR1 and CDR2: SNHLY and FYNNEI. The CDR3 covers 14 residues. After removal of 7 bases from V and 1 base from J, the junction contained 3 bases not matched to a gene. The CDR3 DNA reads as TGTGCCAGCACCCCTAGCGGGGGCCAAGAGACCCAGTACTTC. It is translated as CASTPSGGQETQYF.

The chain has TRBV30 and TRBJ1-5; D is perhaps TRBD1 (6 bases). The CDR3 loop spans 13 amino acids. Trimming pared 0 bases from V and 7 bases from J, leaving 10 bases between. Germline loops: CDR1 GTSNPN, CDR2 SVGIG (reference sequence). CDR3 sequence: CAWSVQDSQPQHF. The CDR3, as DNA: TGTGCCTGGAGTGTACAGGACAGCCAGCCCCAGCATTTT.

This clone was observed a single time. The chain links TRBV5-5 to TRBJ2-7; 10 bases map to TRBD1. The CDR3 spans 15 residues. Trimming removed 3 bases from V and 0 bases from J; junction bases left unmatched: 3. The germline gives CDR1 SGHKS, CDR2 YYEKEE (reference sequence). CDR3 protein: CASSSGQGTSYEQYF. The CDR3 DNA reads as TGTGCCAGCAGCTCGGGACAGGGGACCTCCTACGAGCAGTACTTC.

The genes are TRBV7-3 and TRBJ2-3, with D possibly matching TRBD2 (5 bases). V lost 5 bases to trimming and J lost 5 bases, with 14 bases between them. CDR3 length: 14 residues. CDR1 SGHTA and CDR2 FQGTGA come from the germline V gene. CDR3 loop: CASSPPDGVDTQYF. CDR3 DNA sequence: TGTGCCAGCAGCCCTCCGGACGGGGTAGATACGCAGTATTTT.

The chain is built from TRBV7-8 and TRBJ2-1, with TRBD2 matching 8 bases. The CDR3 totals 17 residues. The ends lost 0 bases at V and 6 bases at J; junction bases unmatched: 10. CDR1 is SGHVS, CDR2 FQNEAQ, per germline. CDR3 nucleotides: TGTGCCAGCAGCTTAGCGGTCTATCTAGCGGGCGGCAATGAGCAGTTCTTC. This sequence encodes CASSLAVYLAGGNEQFF.

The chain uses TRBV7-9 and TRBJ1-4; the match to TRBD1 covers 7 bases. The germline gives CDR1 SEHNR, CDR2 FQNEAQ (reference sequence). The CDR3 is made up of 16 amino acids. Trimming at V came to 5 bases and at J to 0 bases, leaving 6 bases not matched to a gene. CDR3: CASSQGVRSTNEKLFF. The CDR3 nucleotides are TGTGCCAGCAGCCAGGGGGTGCGCTCAACTAATGAAAAACTGTTTTTT.

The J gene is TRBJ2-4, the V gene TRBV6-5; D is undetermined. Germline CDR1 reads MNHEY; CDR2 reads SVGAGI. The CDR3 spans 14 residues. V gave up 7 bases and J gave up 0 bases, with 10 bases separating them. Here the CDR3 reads CASTTPGAKNIQYF. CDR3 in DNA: TGTGCCAGCACCACCCCGGGAGCCAAAAACATTCAGTACTTC.

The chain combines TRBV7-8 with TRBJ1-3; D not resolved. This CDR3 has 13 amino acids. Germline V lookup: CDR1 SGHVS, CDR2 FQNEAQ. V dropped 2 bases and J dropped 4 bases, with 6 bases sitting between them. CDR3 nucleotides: TGTGCCAGCAGCTTAACAGAAGGAAACACCATATATTTT. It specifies CASSLTEGNTIYF. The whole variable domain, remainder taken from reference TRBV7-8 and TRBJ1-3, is GAGVSQSPRYKVAKRGQDVALRCDPISGHVSLFWYQQALGQGPEFLTYFQNEAQLDKSGLPSDRFFAERPEGSVSTLKIQRTQQEDSAVYLCASSLTEGNTIYFGEGSWLTVV.

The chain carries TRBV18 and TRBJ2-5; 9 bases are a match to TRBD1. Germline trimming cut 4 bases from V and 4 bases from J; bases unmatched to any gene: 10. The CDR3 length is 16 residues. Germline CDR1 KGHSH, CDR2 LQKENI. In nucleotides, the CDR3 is TGTGCCAGCTCACTCAACTCGGGACAGGGTTTAGAGACCCAGTACTTC. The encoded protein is CASSLNSGQGLETQYF. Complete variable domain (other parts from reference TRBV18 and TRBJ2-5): NAGVMQNPRHLVRRRGQEARLRCSPMKGHSHVYWYRQLPEEGLKFMVYLQKENIIDESGMPKERFSAEFPKEGPSILRIQQVVRGDSAAYFCASSLNSGQGLETQYFGPGTRLLVL.

Here the CDR3 reads CASSLQGLGVGETQYF. CDR3 coding DNA: TGTGCCAGCAGCTTACAGGGACTAGGCGTTGGGGAGACCCAGTACTTC. V gene TRBV7-9 combines with J gene TRBJ2-5; TRBD2 matches 8 bases. V was pared by 2 bases and J by 5 bases, with 10 bases of the junction left unmatched. Germline CDR1 reads SEHNR; CDR2 reads FQNEAQ (reference sequence). There are 16 residues in the CDR3.

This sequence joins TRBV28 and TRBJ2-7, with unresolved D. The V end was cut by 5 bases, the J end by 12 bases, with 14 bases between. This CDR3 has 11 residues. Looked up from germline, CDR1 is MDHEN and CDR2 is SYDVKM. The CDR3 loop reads CASSHQRKRYF. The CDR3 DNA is TGTGCCAGCAGTCACCAGAGGAAAAGGTACTTC.

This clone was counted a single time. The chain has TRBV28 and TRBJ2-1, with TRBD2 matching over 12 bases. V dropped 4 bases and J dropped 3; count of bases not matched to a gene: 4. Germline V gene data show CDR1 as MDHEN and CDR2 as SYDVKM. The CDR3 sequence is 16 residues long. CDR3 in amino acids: CASSYLAGGDYNEQFF. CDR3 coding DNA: TGTGCCAGCAGTTACCTAGCGGGAGGGGACTACAATGAGCAGTTCTTC.

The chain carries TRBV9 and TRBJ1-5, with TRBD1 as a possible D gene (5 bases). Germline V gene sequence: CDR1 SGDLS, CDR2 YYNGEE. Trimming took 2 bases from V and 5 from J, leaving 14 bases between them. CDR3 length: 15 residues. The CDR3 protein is CASSVVSGIYQPQHF. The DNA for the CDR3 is TGTGCCAGCAGCGTCGTGTCAGGGATTTATCAGCCCCAGCATTTT.

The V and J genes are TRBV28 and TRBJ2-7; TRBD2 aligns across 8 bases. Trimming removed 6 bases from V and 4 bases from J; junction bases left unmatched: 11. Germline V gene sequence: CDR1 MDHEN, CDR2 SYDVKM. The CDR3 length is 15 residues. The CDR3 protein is CASRPSGGRRYEQYF. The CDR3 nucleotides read TGTGCCAGCAGGCCCTCGGGCGGGAGGCGGTACGAGCAGTACTTC.

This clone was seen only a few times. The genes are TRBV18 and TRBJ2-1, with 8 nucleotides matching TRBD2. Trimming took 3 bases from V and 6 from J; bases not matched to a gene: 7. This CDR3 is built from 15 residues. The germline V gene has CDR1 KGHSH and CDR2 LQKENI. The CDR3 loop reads CASSPPGTRANEQFF. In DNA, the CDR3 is TGTGCCAGCTCACCCCCCGGGACTAGAGCCAATGAGCAGTTCTTC.

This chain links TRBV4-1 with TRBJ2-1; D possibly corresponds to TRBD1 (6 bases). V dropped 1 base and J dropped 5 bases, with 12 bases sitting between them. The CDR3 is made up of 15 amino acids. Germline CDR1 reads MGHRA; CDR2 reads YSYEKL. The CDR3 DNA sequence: TGCGCCAGCAGCCAAGGGGGGCAAGGGCACAATGAGCAGTTCTTC. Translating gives CASSQGGQGHNEQFF.